The source of this T cell receptor beta chain is a study of identical twins. This clonotype was seen many times. What it binds is unknown. Study results and limitations: These conclusions were based on statistical analysis (cross-sectional, not following the same donors).

TCRdb reprocessed the 5' RACE reads with MiXCR, giving one entry per CDR3 protein. Altogether 200,000 to 250,000 distinct CDR3 sequences are present, approximately 6.8% being singletons, with the ten largest covering 5.4%. CDR1 and CDR2 (germline): MGHRA, YSYEKL. The CDR3 extends over 15 amino acids. V dropped 0 bases and J dropped 12; count of bases not matched to a gene: 10. These records were also assigned to another study, of yellow fever vaccine responses in identical twins.

The sequence was obtained from a woman aged 18-35 years in good health. The sequenced sample consisted of CD8+ T cells sorted from blood. The chain uses TRBV4-1 and TRBJ2-1; 8 bases fit TRBD2. The CDR3 bases are TGCGCCAGCAGCCAAGAGGGGCGGGGGGAAGGCGGGCAGTTCTTC. It specifies CASSQEGRGEGGQFF.